This T cell receptor beta chain is from a study of graft-versus-host responses after intestinal transplantation. Only in-frame clones appear in the TCRdb table, and some are missing; sequencing was by immunoSEQ multiplex PCR. The sample lists over 45,000 clones, almost 95% occurring once. This clone has only one observation. Its antigen is unknown. Study outcomes and limitations: The authors found GvH clones in recipient marrow, some appearing first in ileum or blood.

There are 14 residues in the CDR3. Germline assignment: CDR1 SEHNR and CDR2 FQNEAQ (reference sequence). Trimming left V 5 bases short and J 12 bases short, with 22 bases between. V gene TRBV7-9 combines with J gene TRBJ1-1; a weak D match, TRBD1 (6 bases). Sequencing was performed on unstimulated CD4+ T cells sorted from spleen or lymph node cells, taken before transplant. The TCR comes from a human donor who was the organ donor for an intestinal transplant. The CDR3 region is CASSTTAGGALTFF. In nucleotides, the CDR3 is TGTGCCAGCAGCACCACCGCCGGGGGGGCGCTAACTTTCTTT.